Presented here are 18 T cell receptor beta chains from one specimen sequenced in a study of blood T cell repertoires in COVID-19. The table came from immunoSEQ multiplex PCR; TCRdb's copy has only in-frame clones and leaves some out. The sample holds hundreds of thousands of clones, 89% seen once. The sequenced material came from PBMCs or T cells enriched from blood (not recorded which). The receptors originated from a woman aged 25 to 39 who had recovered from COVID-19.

Here the CDR3 DNA reads TGCGCCAGCAGCCAAAGCACAGGGGGCTACATTCAGTACTTC. Its translation: CASSQSTGGYIQYF. The chain joins TRBV4-1 to TRBJ2-4, with TRBD1 identical over 9 bases. With V trimmed by 2 bases and J by 8 bases, 4 bases remained unmatched. Germline V gene data show CDR1 as MGHRA and CDR2 as YSYEKL. The CDR3 extends over 14 amino acids.

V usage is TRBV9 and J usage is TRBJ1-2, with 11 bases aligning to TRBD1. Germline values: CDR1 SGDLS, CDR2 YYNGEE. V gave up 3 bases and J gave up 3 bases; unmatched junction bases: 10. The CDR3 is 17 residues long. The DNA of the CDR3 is TGTGCCAGCAGCGGACGGGACAGGGGGTTTCGGGACTATGGCTACACCTTC. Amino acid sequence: CASSGRDRGFRDYGYTF.

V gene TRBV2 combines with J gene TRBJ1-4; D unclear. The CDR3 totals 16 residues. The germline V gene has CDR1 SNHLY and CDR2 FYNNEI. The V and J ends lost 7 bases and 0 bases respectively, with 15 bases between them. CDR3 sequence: CASMGQRLTTNEKLFF. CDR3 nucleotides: TGTGCCAGCATGGGTCAGAGGTTGACAACTAATGAAAAACTGTTTTTT. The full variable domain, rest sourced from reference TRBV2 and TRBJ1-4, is EPEVTQTPSHQVTQMGQEVILRCVPISNHLYFYWYRQILGQKVEFLVSFYNNEISEKSEIFDDQFSVERPDGSNFTLKIRSTKLEDSAMYFCASMGQRLTTNEKLFFGSGTQLSVL.

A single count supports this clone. The CDR3 sequence is CASSLQRTHYGYTF. The CDR3 nucleotides read TGTGCCAGCAGCCTACAGAGGACTCACTATGGCTACACCTTC. V gene TRBV6-5 combines with J gene TRBJ1-2; no clear D gene. The CDR3 spans 14 residues. Germline-derived CDR1 and CDR2 are MNHEY and SVGAGI. V shed 6 bases and J shed 3 bases, with 14 bases lying between them.

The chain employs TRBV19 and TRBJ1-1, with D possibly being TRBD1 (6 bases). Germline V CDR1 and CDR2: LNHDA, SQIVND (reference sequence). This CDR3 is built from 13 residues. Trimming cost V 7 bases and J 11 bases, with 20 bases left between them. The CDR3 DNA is TGTGCCAGTATTCAGACAGGCCGGGTACGGGCTTTCTTT. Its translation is CASIQTGRVRAFF.

CDR3 loop: CASSLTGGQETQYF. CDR3 in DNA: TGTGCCAGCAGCTTAACAGGGGGGCAAGAGACCCAGTACTTC. The chain has TRBV7-9 and TRBJ2-5, with 8 bases identical to TRBD1. The CDR3 sequence is 14 residues long. V shed 2 bases and J 2 bases; nucleotides not matched to a gene: 1. In germline, CDR1 is SEHNR, CDR2 FQNEAQ (reference sequence).

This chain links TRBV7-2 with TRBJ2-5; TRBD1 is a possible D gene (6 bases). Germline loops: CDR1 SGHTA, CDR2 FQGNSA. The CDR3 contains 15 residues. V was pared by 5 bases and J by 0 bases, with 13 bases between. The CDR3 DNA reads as TGTGCCAGCAGCCCACAGTACAGGGACCAAGAGACCCAGTACTTC. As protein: CASSPQYRDQETQYF.

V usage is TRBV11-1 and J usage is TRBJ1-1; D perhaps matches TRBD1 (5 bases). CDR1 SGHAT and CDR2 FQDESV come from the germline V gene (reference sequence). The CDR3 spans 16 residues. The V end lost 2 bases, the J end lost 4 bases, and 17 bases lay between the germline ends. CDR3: CASSLLFGQGLTEAFF. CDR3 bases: TGTGCCAGCAGCTTACTTTTCGGCCAGGGACTCACTGAAGCTTTCTTT.

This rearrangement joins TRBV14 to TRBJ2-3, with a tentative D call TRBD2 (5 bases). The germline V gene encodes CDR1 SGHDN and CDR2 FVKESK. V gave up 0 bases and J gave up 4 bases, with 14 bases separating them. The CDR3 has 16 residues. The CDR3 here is CASSQDRVWGADTQYF. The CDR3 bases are TGTGCCAGCAGCCAAGACCGAGTATGGGGAGCAGATACGCAGTATTTT.

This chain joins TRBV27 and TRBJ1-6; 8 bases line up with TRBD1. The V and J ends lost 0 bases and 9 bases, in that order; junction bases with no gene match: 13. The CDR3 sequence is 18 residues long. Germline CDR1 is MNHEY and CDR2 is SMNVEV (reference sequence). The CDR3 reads CASSLSPIDRGLGSPLHF. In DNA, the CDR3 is TGTGCCAGCAGTTTATCCCCGATTGACAGGGGCCTTGGTTCACCCCTCCACTTT.

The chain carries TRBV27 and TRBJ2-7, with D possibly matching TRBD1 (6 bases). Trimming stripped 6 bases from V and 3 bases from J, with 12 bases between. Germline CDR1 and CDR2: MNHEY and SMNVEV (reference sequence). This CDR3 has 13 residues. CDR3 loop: CASSGQPYYEQYF. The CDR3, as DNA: TGTGCCAGCAGCGGACAGCCCTACTACGAGCAGTACTTC.

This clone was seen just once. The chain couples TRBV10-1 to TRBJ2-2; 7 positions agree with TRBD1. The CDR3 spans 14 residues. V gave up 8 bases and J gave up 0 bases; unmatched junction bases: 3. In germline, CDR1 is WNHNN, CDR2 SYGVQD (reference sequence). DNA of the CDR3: TGCGCCAGCCGACAGGGTCCGAACACCGGGGAGCTGTTTTTT. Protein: CASRQGPNTGELFF.

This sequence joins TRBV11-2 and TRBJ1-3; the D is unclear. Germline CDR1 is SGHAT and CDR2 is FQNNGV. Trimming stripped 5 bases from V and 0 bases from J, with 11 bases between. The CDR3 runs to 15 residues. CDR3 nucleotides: TGTGCCAGCAGCGAAGTGAGAGCCTCTGGAAACACCATATATTTT. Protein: CASSEVRASGNTIYF.

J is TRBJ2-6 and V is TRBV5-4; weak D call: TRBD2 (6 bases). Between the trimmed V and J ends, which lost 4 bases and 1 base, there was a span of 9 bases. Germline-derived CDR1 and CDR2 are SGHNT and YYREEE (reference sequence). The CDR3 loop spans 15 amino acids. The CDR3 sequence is CASSNGGSGANVLTF. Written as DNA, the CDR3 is TGTGCCAGCAGCAACGGGGGTTCTGGGGCCAACGTCCTGACTTTC.

The CDR3 nucleotides are TGTGCCAGCAGCCCGCCGGGACAGCAAAACAATCAGCCCCAGCATTTT. Protein sequence: CASSPPGQQNNQPQHF. V and J are TRBV6-6 and TRBJ1-5; 7 bases fit TRBD1. The CDR3 is made up of 16 amino acids. J lost 3 bases, V lost 6 bases, and 11 bases had no gene match. In germline, CDR1 is MNHNY, CDR2 SVGAGI (reference sequence).

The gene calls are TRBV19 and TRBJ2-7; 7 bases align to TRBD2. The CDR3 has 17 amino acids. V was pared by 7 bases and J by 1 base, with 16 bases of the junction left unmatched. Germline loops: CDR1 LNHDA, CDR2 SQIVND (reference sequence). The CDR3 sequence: CASTLGPFQRGSYEQYF. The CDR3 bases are TGTGCCAGTACCTTGGGTCCTTTCCAGCGGGGTTCCTACGAGCAGTACTTC.

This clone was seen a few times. The DNA for the CDR3 is TGTGCCAGTAGTAGGGGACAGCATTTAAGTGGCAATCAGCCCCAGCATTTT. Translated, it gives CASSRGQHLSGNQPQHF. The rearrangement links TRBV19 to TRBJ1-5; 7 bases match TRBD1. CDR3 length equals 17 residues. The V gene's germline CDR1 is LNHDA and CDR2 SQIVND (reference sequence). V was pared by 4 bases and J by 2 bases, with 11 bases of the junction left unmatched.

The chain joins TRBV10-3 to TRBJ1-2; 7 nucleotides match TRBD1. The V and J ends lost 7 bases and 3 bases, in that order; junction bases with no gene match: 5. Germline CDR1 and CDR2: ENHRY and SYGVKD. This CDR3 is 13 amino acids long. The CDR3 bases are TGTGCCATCACCGAAGACAGGGACTATGGCTACACCTTC. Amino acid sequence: CAITEDRDYGYTF.